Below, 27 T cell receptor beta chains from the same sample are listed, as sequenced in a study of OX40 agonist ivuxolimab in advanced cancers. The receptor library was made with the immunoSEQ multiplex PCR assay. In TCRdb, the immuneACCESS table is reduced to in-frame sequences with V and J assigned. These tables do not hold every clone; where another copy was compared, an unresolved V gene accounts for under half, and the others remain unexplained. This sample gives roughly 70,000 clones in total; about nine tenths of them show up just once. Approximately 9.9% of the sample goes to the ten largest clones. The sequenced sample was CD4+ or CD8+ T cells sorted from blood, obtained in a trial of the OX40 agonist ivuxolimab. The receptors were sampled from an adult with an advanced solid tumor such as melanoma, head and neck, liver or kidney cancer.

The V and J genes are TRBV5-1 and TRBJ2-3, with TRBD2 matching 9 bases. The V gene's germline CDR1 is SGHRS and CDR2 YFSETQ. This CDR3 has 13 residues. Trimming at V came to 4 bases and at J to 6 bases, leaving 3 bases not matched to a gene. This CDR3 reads CASSAGLADTQYF. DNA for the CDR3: TGCGCCAGCAGCGCGGGACTAGCCGATACGCAGTATTTT.

The CDR3 coding sequence is TGCGCCAGCAGCCAGACACTCTGGGAGGATTCAAAGACCCAGTACTTC. Its translation: CASSQTLWEDSKTQYF. The rearrangement links TRBV4-1 to TRBJ2-5; D possibly corresponds to TRBD2 (6 bases). Trimming took off 3 bases at V and 6 bases at J, with 20 bases between the two ends. Germline V gene sequence: CDR1 MGHRA, CDR2 YSYEKL. The CDR3 loop spans 16 amino acids.

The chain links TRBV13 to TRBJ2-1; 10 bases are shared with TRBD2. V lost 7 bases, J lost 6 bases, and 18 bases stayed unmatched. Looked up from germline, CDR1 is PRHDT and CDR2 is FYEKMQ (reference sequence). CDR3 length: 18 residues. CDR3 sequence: CASTLRLRIAGGRNEQFF. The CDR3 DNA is TGTGCCAGCACCCTCCGCCTCCGAATAGCGGGGGGCCGCAATGAGCAGTTCTTC.

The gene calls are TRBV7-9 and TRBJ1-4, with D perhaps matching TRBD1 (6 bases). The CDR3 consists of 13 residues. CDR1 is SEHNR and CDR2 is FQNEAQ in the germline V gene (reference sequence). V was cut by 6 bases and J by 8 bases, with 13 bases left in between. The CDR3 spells CASSHGGEEKLFF. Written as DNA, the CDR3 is TGTGCCAGCAGTCACGGGGGCGAGGAAAAACTGTTTTTT.

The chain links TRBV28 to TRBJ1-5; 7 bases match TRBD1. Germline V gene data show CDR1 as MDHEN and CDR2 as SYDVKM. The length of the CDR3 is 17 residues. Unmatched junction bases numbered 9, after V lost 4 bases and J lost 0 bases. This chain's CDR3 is CASSSWDSPYSNQPQHF. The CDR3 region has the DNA TGTGCCAGCAGTTCATGGGACAGTCCTTATAGCAATCAGCCCCAGCATTTT. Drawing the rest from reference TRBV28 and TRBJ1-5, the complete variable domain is DVKVTQSSRYLVKRTGEKVFLECVQDMDHENMFWYRQDPGLGLRLIYFSYDVKMKEKGDIPEGYSVSREKKERFSLILESASTNQTSMYLCASSSWDSPYSNQPQHFGDGTRLSIL.

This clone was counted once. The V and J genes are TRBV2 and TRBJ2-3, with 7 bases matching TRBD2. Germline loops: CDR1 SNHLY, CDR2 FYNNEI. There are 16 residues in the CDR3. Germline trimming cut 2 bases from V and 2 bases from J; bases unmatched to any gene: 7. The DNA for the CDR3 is TGTGCCAGCAGTGAAATGGGGGAGGGTAACACAGATACGCAGTATTTT. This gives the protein CASSEMGEGNTDTQYF.

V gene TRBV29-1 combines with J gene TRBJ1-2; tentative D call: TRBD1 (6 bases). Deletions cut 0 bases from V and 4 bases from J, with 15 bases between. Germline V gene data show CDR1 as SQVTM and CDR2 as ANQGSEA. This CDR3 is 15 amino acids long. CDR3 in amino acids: CSVEDLPGEGYGYTF. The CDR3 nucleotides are TGCAGCGTTGAAGATCTTCCAGGGGAGGGCTATGGCTACACCTTC.

The CDR3 sequence: CASSATLQGQETQYF. CDR3 in DNA: TGTGCCAGCAGTGCCACCCTGCAGGGACAAGAGACCCAGTACTTC. V usage is TRBV28 and J usage is TRBJ2-5; the D gene is possibly TRBD1 (5 bases). The length of the CDR3 is 15 residues. V was pared by 5 bases and J by 2 bases, with 15 bases between. The V gene's germline CDR1 is MDHEN and CDR2 SYDVKM.

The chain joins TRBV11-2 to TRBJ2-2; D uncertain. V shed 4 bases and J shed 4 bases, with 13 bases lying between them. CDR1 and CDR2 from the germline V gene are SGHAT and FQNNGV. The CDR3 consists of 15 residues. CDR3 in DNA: TGTGCCAGCAGCTCATTACGGCTATCCACCGGGGAGCTGTTTTTT. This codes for CASSSLRLSTGELFF.

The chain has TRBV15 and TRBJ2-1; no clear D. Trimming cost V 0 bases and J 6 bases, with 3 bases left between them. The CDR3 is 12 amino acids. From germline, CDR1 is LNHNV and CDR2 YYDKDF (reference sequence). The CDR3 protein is CATSRDANEQFF. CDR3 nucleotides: TGTGCCACCAGCAGAGATGCCAATGAGCAGTTCTTC.

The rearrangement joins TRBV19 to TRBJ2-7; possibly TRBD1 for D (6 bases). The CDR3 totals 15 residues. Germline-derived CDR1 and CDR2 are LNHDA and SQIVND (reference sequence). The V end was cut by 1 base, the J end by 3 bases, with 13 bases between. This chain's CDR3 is CASSIGAGALYEQYF. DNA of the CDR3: TGTGCCAGTAGTATAGGGGCAGGGGCACTCTACGAGCAGTACTTC.

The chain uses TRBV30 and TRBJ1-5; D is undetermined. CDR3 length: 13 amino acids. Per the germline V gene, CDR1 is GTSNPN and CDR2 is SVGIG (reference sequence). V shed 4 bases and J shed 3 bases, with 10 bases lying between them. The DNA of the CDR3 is TGTGCCTGGAACTCCGTTATCAATCAGCCCCAGCATTTT. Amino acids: CAWNSVINQPQHF.

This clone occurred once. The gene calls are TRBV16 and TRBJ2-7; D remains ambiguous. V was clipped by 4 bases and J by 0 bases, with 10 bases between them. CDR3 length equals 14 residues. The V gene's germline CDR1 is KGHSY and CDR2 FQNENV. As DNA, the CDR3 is TGTGCCAGCAGCCCGTTGGGTGGCTCCTACGAGCAGTACTTC. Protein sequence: CASSPLGGSYEQYF.

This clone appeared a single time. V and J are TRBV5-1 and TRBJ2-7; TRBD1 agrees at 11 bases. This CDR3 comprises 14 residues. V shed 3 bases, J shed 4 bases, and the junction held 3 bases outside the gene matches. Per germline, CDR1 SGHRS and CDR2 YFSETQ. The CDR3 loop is CASSWTGGSYEQYF. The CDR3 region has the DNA TGCGCCAGCAGCTGGACAGGGGGCTCTTACGAGCAGTACTTC.

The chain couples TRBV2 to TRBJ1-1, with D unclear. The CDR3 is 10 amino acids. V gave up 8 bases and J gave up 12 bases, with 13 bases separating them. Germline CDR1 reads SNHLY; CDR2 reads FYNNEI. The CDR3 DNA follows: TGTGCCAGCGTCACGGTGGGGTCTTTCTTT. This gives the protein CASVTVGSFF.

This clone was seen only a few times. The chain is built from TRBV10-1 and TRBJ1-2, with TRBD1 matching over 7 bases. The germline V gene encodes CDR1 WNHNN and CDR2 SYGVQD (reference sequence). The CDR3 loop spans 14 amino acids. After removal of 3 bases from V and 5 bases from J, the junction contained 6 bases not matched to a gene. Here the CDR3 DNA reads TGCGCCAGCAGTGATGGGACAGAAATTTATGGCTACACCTTC. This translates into CASSDGTEIYGYTF.

Here the CDR3 reads CASSQDRSWEGVIGYNEQFF. The CDR3 DNA sequence: TGTGCCAGCAGCCAAGATCGAAGTTGGGAGGGAGTGATTGGTTACAATGAGCAGTTCTTC. The chain carries TRBV4-2 and TRBJ2-1; 7 bases line up with TRBD2. Trimming at V came to 0 bases and at J to 4 bases, leaving 18 bases not matched to a gene. This CDR3 is built from 20 residues. CDR1 is LGHNA and CDR2 is YNFKEQ in the germline V gene.

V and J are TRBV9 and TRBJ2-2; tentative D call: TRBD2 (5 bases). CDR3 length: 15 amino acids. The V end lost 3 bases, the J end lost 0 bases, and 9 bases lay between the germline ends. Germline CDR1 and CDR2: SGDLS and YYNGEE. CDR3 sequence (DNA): TGTGCCAGCAGCGGGTTAGCGACGAACACCGGGGAGCTGTTTTTT. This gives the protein CASSGLATNTGELFF.

In nucleotides, the CDR3 is TGCGCCAGCAGCCAAGTCTCAGGGGCTGGGACCCAGTACTTC. This translates into CASSQVSGAGTQYF. The chain couples TRBV4-1 to TRBJ2-5; the D gene is possibly TRBD1 (6 bases). The CDR3 is made up of 14 amino acids. Germline V CDR1 and CDR2: MGHRA, YSYEKL. V was cut by 1 base and J by 7 bases, with 13 bases left in between.

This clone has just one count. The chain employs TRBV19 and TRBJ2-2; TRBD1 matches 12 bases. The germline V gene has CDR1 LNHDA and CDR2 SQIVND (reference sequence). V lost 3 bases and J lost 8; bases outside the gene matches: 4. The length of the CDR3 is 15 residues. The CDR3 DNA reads TGTGCCAGTAGTATCGGGGACAGGGGGCTGGGGGAGCTGTTTTTT. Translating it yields CASSIGDRGLGELFF.

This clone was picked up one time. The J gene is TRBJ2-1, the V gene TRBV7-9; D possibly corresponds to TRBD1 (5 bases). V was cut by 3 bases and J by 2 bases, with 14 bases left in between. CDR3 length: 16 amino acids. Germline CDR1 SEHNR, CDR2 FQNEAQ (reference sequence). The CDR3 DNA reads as TGTGCCAGCAGCTTGTCTTCGGACACCCCCTACAATGAGCAGTTCTTC. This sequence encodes CASSLSSDTPYNEQFF.

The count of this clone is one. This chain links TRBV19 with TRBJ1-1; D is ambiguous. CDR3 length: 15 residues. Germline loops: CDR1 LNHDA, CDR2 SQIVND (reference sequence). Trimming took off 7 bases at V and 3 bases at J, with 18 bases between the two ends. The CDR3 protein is CASIMRAGGHTEAFF. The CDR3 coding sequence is TGTGCCAGTATCATGCGGGCAGGCGGTCACACTGAAGCTTTCTTT.

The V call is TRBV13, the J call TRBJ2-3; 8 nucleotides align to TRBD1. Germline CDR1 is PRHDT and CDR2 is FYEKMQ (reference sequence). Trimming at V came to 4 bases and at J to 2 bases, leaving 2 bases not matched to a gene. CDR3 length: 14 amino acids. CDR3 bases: TGTGCCAGCAGCTGGGGACAGGACACAGATACGCAGTATTTT. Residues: CASSWGQDTDTQYF.

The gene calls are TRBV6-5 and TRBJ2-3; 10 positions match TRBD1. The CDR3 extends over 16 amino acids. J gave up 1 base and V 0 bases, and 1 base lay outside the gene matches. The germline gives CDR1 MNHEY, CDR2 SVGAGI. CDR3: CASSYSTGGGTDTQYF. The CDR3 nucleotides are TGTGCCAGCAGTTACTCGACAGGGGGCGGCACAGATACGCAGTATTTT.

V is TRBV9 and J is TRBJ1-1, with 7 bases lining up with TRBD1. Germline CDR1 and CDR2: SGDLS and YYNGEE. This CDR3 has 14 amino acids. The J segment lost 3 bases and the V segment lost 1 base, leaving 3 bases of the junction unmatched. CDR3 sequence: CASSVKTGDTEAFF. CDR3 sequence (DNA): TGTGCCAGCAGCGTAAAAACAGGGGACACTGAAGCTTTCTTT. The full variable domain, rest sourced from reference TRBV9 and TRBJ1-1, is DSGVTQTPKHLITATGQRVTLRCSPRSGDLSVYWYQQSLDQGLQFLIQYYNGEERAKGNILERFSAQQFPDLHSELNLSSLELGDSALYFCASSVKTGDTEAFFGQGTRLTVV.

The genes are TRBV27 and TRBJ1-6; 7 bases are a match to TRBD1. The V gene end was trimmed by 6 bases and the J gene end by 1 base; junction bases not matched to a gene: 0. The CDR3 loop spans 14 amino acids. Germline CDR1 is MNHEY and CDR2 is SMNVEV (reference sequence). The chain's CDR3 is CASSRGSYNSPLHF. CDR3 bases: TGTGCCAGCAGCAGGGGGTCCTATAATTCACCCCTCCACTTT.

CDR3 sequence reads: CASSRGERSYNSPLHF. Here the CDR3 DNA reads TGTGCCAGTAGTCGCGGAGAACGGTCCTATAATTCACCCCTCCACTTT. The chain joins TRBV19 to TRBJ1-6, with D hard to call. Germline V gives CDR1 LNHDA, CDR2 SQIVND (reference sequence). The CDR3 is 16 residues long. V dropped 5 bases and J dropped 1 base, with 12 bases sitting between them.